These T cell receptor beta chains were read from a single sample in a study of regulatory and conventional T cells in RAG deficiency. Clones were read by immunoSEQ multiplex PCR, and TCRdb kept only the in-frame ones, dropping some. The sample holds some 7,300 clones; almost 85% are singletons and the top ten take roughly 13%. This sample also appeared in a second study, on regulatory T cells.

Source material: CD8+ T cells sorted from blood. Source of these receptors: a human donor in good health. CDR3s include the opening cysteine and the closing phenylalanine or tryptophan. The order of the fields is D gene, J gene, V gene, CDR3 length, clone size, CDR3 DNA, CDR3 protein. The D gene is left open where the match is weak. Rows may omit the clone size; those that give it use once, few, many or a size class.

D gene: -; J gene: TRBJ1-5; V gene: TRBV5-6; CDR3 length: 16; clone size: few; CDR3 DNA: TGTGCCAGCAGCCCCACGGGGCTCTATAGCAATCAGCCCCAGCATTTT; CDR3 protein: CASSPTGLYSNQPQHF
D gene: -; J gene: TRBJ1-5; V gene: TRBV27; CDR3 length: 13; clone size: -; CDR3 DNA: TGTGCCAGCAGTTCGAATAGCAATCAGCCCCAGCATTTT; CDR3 protein: CASSSNSNQPQHF
D gene: -; J gene: TRBJ2-1; V gene: TRBV6-1; CDR3 length: 16; clone size: -; CDR3 DNA: TGTGCCAGCAGTGAATTCCCCGTGAGGGCGAACAATGAGCAGTTCTTC; CDR3 protein: CASSEFPVRANNEQFF
D gene: TRBD1; J gene: TRBJ2-7; V gene: TRBV6-9; CDR3 length: 15; clone size: -; CDR3 DNA: TGTGCCAGCAGTTACGAACCAGGGGGCCTCTTGGAGCAGTACTTC; CDR3 protein: CASSYEPGGLLEQYF
D gene: -; J gene: TRBJ1-5; V gene: TRBV13; CDR3 length: 14; clone size: -; CDR3 DNA: TGTGCCAGCAGGGTCGGTGGTAGCAATCAGCCCCAGCATTTT; CDR3 protein: CASRVGGSNQPQHF
D gene: -; J gene: TRBJ1-2; V gene: TRBV7-9; CDR3 length: 15; clone size: -; CDR3 DNA: TGTGCCAGCAGCAATTCTACAGAGTTTAACTATGGCTACACCTTC; CDR3 protein: CASSNSTEFNYGYTF
D gene: -; J gene: TRBJ1-1; V gene: TRBV7-9; CDR3 length: 15; clone size: -; CDR3 DNA: TGTGCCAGCAGCTTAGGAAGCGCAGGCGACACTGAAGCTTTCTTT; CDR3 protein: CASSLGSAGDTEAFF
D gene: TRBD2; J gene: TRBJ2-3; V gene: TRBV5-6; CDR3 length: 18; clone size: -; CDR3 DNA: TGTGCCAGCAGTTCTGGACTAGCGGGGTTGAAAGGCACAGATACGCAGTATTTT; CDR3 protein: CASSSGLAGLKGTDTQYF
D gene: -; J gene: TRBJ1-2; V gene: TRBV29-1; CDR3 length: 12; clone size: -; CDR3 DNA: TGCAGCGTTGAAGTGACAGTCTATGGCTACACCTTC; CDR3 protein: CSVEVTVYGYTF
D gene: -; J gene: TRBJ1-5; V gene: TRBV7-2; CDR3 length: 18; clone size: -; CDR3 DNA: TGTGCCAGCAGCTTCAAGCCTACCCAGGGCTGGGGAAATCAGCCCCAGCATTTT; CDR3 protein: CASSFKPTQGWGNQPQHF
D gene: -; J gene: TRBJ1-4; V gene: TRBV30; CDR3 length: 15; clone size: -; CDR3 DNA: TGTGCCTGGAGTAGAGGTGACTCTTTGGATGAAAAACTGTTTTTT; CDR3 protein: CAWSRGDSLDEKLFF
D gene: -; J gene: TRBJ2-7; V gene: TRBV7-9; CDR3 length: 12; clone size: few; CDR3 DNA: TGTGCCAGCAGCTTAGGGTCAGGGGAGCAGTACTTC; CDR3 protein: CASSLGSGEQYF
D gene: -; J gene: TRBJ1-6; V gene: TRBV10-3; CDR3 length: 13; clone size: -; CDR3 DNA: TGTGCCATCCGTAGGGAGGGTCATTCACCCCTCCACTTT; CDR3 protein: CAIRREGHSPLHF
D gene: TRBD2; J gene: TRBJ2-5; V gene: TRBV9; CDR3 length: 17; clone size: once; CDR3 DNA: TGTGCCAGCAGCGACTGGACTAGCGGGGGTGGGTTGGAGACCCAGTACTTC; CDR3 protein: CASSDWTSGGGLETQYF
D gene: TRBD2; J gene: TRBJ2-1; V gene: TRBV7-2; CDR3 length: 17; clone size: -; CDR3 DNA: TGTGCCAGCAGCAGAAGCCGCACTAGCGGGGGGTCCAATGAGCAGTTCTTC; CDR3 protein: CASSRSRTSGGSNEQFF
D gene: TRBD1; J gene: TRBJ2-7; V gene: TRBV5-4; CDR3 length: 14; clone size: -; CDR3 DNA: TGTGCCAGCAGCTTGGCGGACAGGGAGATCGAGCAGTACTTC; CDR3 protein: CASSLADREIEQYF
D gene: TRBD2; J gene: TRBJ2-7; V gene: TRBV27; CDR3 length: 15; clone size: -; CDR3 DNA: TGTGCCAGCAGTTTATCGCGGGGGGGCCCGAACGAGCAGTACTTC; CDR3 protein: CASSLSRGGPNEQYF
D gene: -; J gene: TRBJ1-2; V gene: TRBV7-9; CDR3 length: 15; clone size: once; CDR3 DNA: TGTGCCAGCAGCTTAGCAACGGACTATAACTATGGCTACACCTTC; CDR3 protein: CASSLATDYNYGYTF
D gene: TRBD1; J gene: TRBJ1-2; V gene: TRBV2; CDR3 length: 14; clone size: -; CDR3 DNA: TGTGCCAGCAGTGATTTGGGACAGAGATATGGCTACACCTTC; CDR3 protein: CASSDLGQRYGYTF
D gene: TRBD1; J gene: TRBJ2-1; V gene: TRBV7-9; CDR3 length: 17; clone size: -; CDR3 DNA: TGTGCCAGCAGCTCTCCCCCGCGGCAGGGGGCCTACAATGAGCAGTTCTTC; CDR3 protein: CASSSPPRQGAYNEQFF
D gene: -; J gene: TRBJ2-3; V gene: TRBV6-5; CDR3 length: 15; clone size: -; CDR3 DNA: TGTGCCAGCAGTTCCCGGACTTCTTACACAGATACGCAGTATTTT; CDR3 protein: CASSSRTSYTDTQYF
D gene: -; J gene: TRBJ1-2; V gene: TRBV27; CDR3 length: 13; clone size: -; CDR3 DNA: TGTGCCAGCAGTCCAGGTTCGACCTATGGCTACACCTTC; CDR3 protein: CASSPGSTYGYTF
D gene: -; J gene: TRBJ1-2; V gene: TRBV10-3; CDR3 length: 14; clone size: -; CDR3 DNA: TGTGCCATCAGTGAAGTAGGCCGGGACTATGGCTACACCTTC; CDR3 protein: CAISEVGRDYGYTF
D gene: TRBD1; J gene: TRBJ2-6; V gene: TRBV5-8; CDR3 length: 18; clone size: -; CDR3 DNA: TGTGCCAGCAGCTTGGCCGGGACAGGGAGGGCTGGGGCCAACGTCCTGACTTTC; CDR3 protein: CASSLAGTGRAGANVLTF
D gene: TRBD1; J gene: TRBJ1-1; V gene: TRBV27; CDR3 length: 15; clone size: -; CDR3 DNA: TGTGCCAGCAGTTCGAAGACAGGGTTGAAGACTGAAGCTTTCTTT; CDR3 protein: CASSSKTGLKTEAFF
D gene: -; J gene: TRBJ2-3; V gene: TRBV29-1; CDR3 length: 10; clone size: -; CDR3 DNA: TGCAGCGTTTTTATAGATACGCAGTATTTT; CDR3 protein: CSVFIDTQYF